The clone carrying this T cell receptor (beta chain) was observed a handful of times. Its target is unknown. V was pared by 4 bases and J by 8 bases, with 16 bases between. The germline CDR1 and CDR2 sequences are MGHDK and SYGVNS. CDR3 length: 14 amino acids. TCRdb processed the 5' RACE reads anew with MiXCR; each CDR3 protein has one entry. The sample contains some 460,000 distinct CDR3 sequences, 14% of which appear only once. These data belong to a study of identical twins. Notes on the study in general: Fewer insertions marked abundant cord blood beta clonotypes; young adult naive trended weakly, memory not at all.

This sample also appeared in a second study, on yellow fever vaccine responses in identical twins.

The sample taken for sequencing was CD4+ T cells sorted from blood. V usage is TRBV25-1 and J usage is TRBJ2-3; perhaps D is TRBD1 or TRBD2 (5 bases each). This sequence was found in a young woman in good health. The CDR3 region has the DNA TGTGCCAGCAGTGCCCCCGGGACGGGTGGTACGCAGTATTTT. Residues: CASSAPGTGGTQYF.